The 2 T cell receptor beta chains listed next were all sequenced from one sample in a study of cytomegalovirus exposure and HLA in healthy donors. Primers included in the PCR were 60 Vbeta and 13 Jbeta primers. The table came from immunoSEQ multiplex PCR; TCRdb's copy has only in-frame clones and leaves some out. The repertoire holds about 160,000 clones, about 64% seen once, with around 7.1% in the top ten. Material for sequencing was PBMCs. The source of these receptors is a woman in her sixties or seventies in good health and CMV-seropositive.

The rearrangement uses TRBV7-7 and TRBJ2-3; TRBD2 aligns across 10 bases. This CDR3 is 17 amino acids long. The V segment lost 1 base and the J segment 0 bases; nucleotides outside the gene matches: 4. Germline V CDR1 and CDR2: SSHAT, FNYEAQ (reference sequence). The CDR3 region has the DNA TGTGCCAGCAGCTTAGGAGCTAGCGGGAGAAGCACAGATACGCAGTATTTT. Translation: CASSLGASGRSTDTQYF.

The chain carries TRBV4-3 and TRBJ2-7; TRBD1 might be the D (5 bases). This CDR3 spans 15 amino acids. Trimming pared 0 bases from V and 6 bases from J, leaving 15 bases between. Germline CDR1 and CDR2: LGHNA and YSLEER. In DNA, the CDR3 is TGCGCCAGCAGCCAAGATTCCAGGGCTAAGACCGAGCAGTACTTC. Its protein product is CASSQDSRAKTEQYF.